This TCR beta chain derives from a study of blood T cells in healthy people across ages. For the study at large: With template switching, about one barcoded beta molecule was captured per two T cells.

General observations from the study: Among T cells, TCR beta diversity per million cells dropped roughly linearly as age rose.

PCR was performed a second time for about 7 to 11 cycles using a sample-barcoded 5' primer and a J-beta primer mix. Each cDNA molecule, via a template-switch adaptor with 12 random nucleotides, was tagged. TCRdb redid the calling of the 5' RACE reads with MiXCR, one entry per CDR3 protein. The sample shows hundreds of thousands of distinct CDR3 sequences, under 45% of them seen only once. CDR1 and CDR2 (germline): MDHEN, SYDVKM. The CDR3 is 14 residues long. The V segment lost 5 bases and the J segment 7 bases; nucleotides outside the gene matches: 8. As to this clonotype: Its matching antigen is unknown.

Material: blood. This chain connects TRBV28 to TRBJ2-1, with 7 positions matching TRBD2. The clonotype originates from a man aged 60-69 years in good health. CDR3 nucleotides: TGTGCCAGCAGTATCCGAAGCGGGGCAAATGAGCAGTTCTTC. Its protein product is CASSIRSGANEQFF.